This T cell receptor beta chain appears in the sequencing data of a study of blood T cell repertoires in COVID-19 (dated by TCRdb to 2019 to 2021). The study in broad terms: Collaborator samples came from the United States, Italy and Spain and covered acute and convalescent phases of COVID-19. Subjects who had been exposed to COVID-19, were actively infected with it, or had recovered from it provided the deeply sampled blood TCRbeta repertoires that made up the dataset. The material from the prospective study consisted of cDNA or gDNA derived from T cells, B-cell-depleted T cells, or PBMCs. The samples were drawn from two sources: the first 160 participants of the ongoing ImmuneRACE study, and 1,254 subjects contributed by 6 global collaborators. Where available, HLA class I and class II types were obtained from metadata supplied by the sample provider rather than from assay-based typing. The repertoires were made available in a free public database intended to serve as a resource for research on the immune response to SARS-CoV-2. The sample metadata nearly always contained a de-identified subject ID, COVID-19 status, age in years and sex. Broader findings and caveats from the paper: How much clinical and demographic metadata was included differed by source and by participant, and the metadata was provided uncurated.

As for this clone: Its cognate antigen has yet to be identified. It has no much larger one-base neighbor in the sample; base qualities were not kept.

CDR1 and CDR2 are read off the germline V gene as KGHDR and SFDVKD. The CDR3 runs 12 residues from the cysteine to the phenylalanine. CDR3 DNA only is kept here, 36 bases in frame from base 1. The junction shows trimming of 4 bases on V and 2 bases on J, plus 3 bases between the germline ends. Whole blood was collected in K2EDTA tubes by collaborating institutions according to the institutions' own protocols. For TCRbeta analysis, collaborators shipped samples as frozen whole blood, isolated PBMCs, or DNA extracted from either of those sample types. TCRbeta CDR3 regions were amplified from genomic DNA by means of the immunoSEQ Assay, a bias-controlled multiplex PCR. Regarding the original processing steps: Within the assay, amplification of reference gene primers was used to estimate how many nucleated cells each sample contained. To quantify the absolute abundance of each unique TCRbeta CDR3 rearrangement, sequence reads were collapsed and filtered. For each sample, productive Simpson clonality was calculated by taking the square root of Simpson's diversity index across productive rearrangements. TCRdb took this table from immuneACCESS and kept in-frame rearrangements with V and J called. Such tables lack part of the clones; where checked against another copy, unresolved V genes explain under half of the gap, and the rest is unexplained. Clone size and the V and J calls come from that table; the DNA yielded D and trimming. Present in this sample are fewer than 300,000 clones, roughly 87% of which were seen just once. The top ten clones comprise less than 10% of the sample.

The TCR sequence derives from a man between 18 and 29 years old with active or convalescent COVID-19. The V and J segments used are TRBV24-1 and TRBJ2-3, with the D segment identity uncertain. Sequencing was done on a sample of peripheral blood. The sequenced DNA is TGTGCCACCAGTGACTACACAGATACGCAGTATTTT. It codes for CATSDYTDTQYF.